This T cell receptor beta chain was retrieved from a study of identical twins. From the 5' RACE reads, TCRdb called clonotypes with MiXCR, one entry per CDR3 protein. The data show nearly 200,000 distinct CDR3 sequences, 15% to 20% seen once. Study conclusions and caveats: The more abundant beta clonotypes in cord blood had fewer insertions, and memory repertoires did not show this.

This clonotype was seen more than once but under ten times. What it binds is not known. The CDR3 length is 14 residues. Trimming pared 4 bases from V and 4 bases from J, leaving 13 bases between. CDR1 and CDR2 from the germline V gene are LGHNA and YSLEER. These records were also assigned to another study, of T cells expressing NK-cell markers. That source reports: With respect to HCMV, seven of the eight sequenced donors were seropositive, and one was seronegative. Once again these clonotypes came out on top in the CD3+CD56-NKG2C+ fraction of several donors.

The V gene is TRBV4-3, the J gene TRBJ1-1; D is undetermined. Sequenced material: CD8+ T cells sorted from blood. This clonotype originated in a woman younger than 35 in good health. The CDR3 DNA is TGCGCCAGCAGCCCAACATCCGGCAGCACTGAAGCTTTCTTT. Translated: CASSPTSGSTEAFF.